Below, 19 T cell receptor beta chains from the same sample are listed, as sequenced in a study of regulatory T cells in long-lasting Graves disease. Documented time point: newly diagnosed GD, antithyroid drugs for less than 3 months. Construction of the TCR library relied on RNA isolated from PBMCs. Building the TCR beta libraries relied on iRepertoire HTBI primers, and CDR3 regions underwent Arm-PCR. TCRdb re-called the multiplex PCR reads with MiXCR, one entry per CDR3 protein. In the table there are roughly 560,000 distinct CDR3 sequences, approximately 12% of which are singletons. Separately, the same data were catalogued under a study of T cells in Graves' hyperthyroidism and ophthalmopathy.

Material: peripheral blood mononuclear cells (PBMCs), obtained at new diagnosis, from a patient treated with antithyroid drugs. All receptors come from a woman aged 25 to 39 with Graves disease.

The V gene is TRBV5-6, the J gene TRBJ2-7, with D uncertain. CDR3 size: 12 residues. V was shortened by 4 bases and J by 4 bases, with 9 bases between the two germline ends. Germline CDR1 is SGHDT and CDR2 is YYEEEE. CDR3 DNA sequence: TGTGCCAGCAGCCGTCTGGGTTACGAGCAGTACTTC. It codes for CASSRLGYEQYF.

This clonotype was detected ten times or more. The rearrangement links TRBV5-1 to TRBJ1-1; D perhaps matches TRBD1 (6 bases). Germline-derived CDR1 and CDR2 are SGHRS and YFSETQ. This CDR3 region has 14 residues. V was clipped by 3 bases and J by 1 base, with 10 bases between them. CDR3 protein: CASSSWGQNTEAFF. CDR3 DNA sequence: TGCGCCAGCAGCTCCTGGGGACAGAACACTGAAGCTTTCTTT. The variable domain in full, with the rest retrieved from reference TRBV5-1 and TRBJ1-1, is KAGVTQTPRYLIKTRGQQVTLSCSPISGHRSVSWYQQTPGQGLQFLFEYFSETQRNKGNFPGRFSGRQFSNSRSEMNVSTLELGDSALYLCASSSWGQNTEAFFGQGTRLTVV.

The chain is built from TRBV15 and TRBJ2-1; D possibly corresponds to TRBD1 (5 bases). CDR1 and CDR2 (germline): LNHNV, YYDKDF (reference sequence). The V and J ends lost 1 base and 6 bases respectively, with 10 bases between them. This CDR3 is 14 amino acids long. CDR3 protein: CATSRVSGFNEQFF. The CDR3 DNA sequence: TGTGCCACCAGCAGAGTTTCAGGGTTCAATGAGCAGTTCTTC.

This clonotype has ten or more counts. The chain uses TRBV6-2 or TRBV6-3 and TRBJ1-1, with D hard to call. CDR1 and CDR2 (germline): MNHEY, SVGEGT. The CDR3 runs 12 residues. V lost 2 bases to trimming and J lost 6 bases, with 7 bases between them. The CDR3 coding sequence is TGTGCCAGCAGTTACACGCACGCTGAAGCTTTCTTT. This translates into CASSYTHAEAFF.

This clonotype was seen many times. V is TRBV7-9 and J is TRBJ2-1; D might be TRBD1 or TRBD2, each matching 5 bases. Per the germline V gene, CDR1 is SEHNR and CDR2 is FQNEAQ (reference sequence). The ends were cut back, 5 bases at V and 2 bases at J, with 10 bases in the middle. The length of the CDR3 is 14 residues. CDR3 sequence (DNA): TGTGCCAGCAGCGCCCGGGACGCCTACAATGAGCAGTTCTTC. It translates to CASSARDAYNEQFF. Full variable domain (missing parts from reference TRBV7-9 and TRBJ2-1): DTGVSQNPRHKITKRGQNVTFRCDPISEHNRLYWYRQTLGQGPEFLTYFQNEAQLEKSRLLSDRFSAERPKGSFSTLEIQRTEQGDSAMYLCASSARDAYNEQFFGPGTRLTVL.

This clonotype was found many times. The rearrangement links TRBV15 to TRBJ2-7; 9 positions agree with TRBD2. The V gene end was trimmed by 1 base and the J gene end by 4 bases; junction bases not matched to a gene: 8. In germline, CDR1 is LNHNV, CDR2 YYDKDF (reference sequence). The CDR3 consists of 16 residues. The CDR3, as DNA: TGTGCCACCAGCAGAGTCCGTAGCGGGAGATCATACGAGCAGTACTTC. It yields the protein CATSRVRSGRSYEQYF.

CDR3 in amino acids: CASSDSSSSYEQYF. CDR3 sequence (DNA): TGCGCCAGCAGTGATAGCAGTTCCAGCTACGAGCAGTACTTC. The V call is TRBV10-1, the J call TRBJ2-7; the D is unclear. The CDR3 runs to 14 residues. The germline gives CDR1 WNHNN, CDR2 SYGVQD (reference sequence). The V end was cut by 3 bases, the J end by 3 bases, with 12 bases between.

As concerns this clonotype: A much bigger clone sits one base away, suggesting this may be a read error. The conserved phenylalanine or tryptophan normally closing the CDR3 is absent here, so this likely arose from a read error. The chain uses TRBV30 and TRBJ2-1; no firm D call. CDR1 GTSNPN and CDR2 SVGIG come from the germline V gene (reference sequence). The V gene lost 1 base and the J gene lost 8 bases, with 6 bases spanning the gap. This CDR3 has 11 amino acids. CDR3 DNA sequence: TGTGCCTGGAGTGGACTCTATGAGCAGTTCTTG. Its translation: CAWSGLYEQFL.

This clonotype has a handful of counts. The chain combines TRBV18 with TRBJ1-2, with D perhaps TRBD1 (5 bases). V was trimmed by 3 bases and J by 8 bases, leaving 19 bases between them. The V gene's germline CDR1 is KGHSH and CDR2 LQKENI. The CDR3 is made up of 15 amino acids. The CDR3 nucleotides read TGTGCCAGCTCACCGGTGACGAAGGGGATCTACGGCTACACCTTC. It translates to CASSPVTKGIYGYTF.

There are a few counts of this clonotype. The final CDR3 position lacks the conserved phenylalanine or tryptophan, pointing to a likely read error. The J gene is TRBJ2-5, the V gene TRBV28; D is unclear. Per germline, CDR1 MDHEN and CDR2 SYDVKM. The V end lost 6 bases, the J end lost 1 base, and 21 bases lay between the germline ends. The length of the CDR3 is 17 residues. This chain's CDR3 is CASRTNPVSVGQETQYS. CDR3 nucleotides: TGTGCCAGCAGAACAAATCCCGTTTCGGTCGGCCAAGAGACCCAGTACTCC.

This clonotype was found a few times. This chain uses TRBV6-1 with TRBJ2-5, with D unresolved. Trimming cost V 5 bases and J 7 bases, with 14 bases left between them. The germline V gene encodes CDR1 MNHNS and CDR2 SASEGT. The CDR3 is made up of 13 amino acids. The CDR3 nucleotides read TGTGCCAGCAGTCATAGTCCGACGGGGACCCAGTACTTC. Its protein is CASSHSPTGTQYF.

This clonotype was counted between two and nine times. The chain carries TRBV24-1 and TRBJ2-2; D uncertain. Trimming left V 8 bases short and J 1 base short, with 10 bases between. This CDR3 is built from 14 residues. CDR1 and CDR2 from the germline V gene are KGHDR and SFDVKD. For the CDR3, the DNA is TGTGCCACCACTGCGCCGGAGAACACCGGGGAGCTGTTTTTT. Residues: CATTAPENTGELFF.

Ten or more counts support this clonotype. The V and J genes are TRBV6-2 or TRBV6-3 and TRBJ1-5, with D perhaps matching TRBD1 (5 bases). Per germline, CDR1 MNHEY and CDR2 SVGEGT. V lost 7 bases to trimming and J lost 0 bases, with 16 bases between them. This CDR3 has 16 amino acids. Written as DNA, the CDR3 is TGTGCCAGCATGAGACAGTTGGCCCATAGCAATCAGCCCCAGCATTTT. Amino acids: CASMRQLAHSNQPQHF.

CDR3 in DNA: TGTGCCAGCAGTTATGGACCAGCTCAGTACGAGCAGTACTTC. Translation: CASSYGPAQYEQYF. V is TRBV6-5 and J is TRBJ2-7; unclear D gene. The CDR3 runs 14 residues. Trimming cost V 3 bases and J 4 bases, with 13 bases left between them. Germline V gene data show CDR1 as MNHEY and CDR2 as SVGAGI.

Concerning this clonotype itself: A single base separates this from a much larger clone, so it may be a read error. The V gene is TRBV28, the J gene TRBJ1-2; no clear D. V was cut by 2 bases and J by 5 bases, with 9 bases left in between. Germline CDR1 is MDHEN and CDR2 is SYDVKM. This CDR3 has 13 amino acids. DNA for the CDR3: TGTGCCAGCAGTTTAGTGCAGGCTTATGGCTACACCTTC. Translated: CASSLVQAYGYTF.

This clonotype was seen many times. V is TRBV11-2 and J is TRBJ1-1; 7 bases map to TRBD1. CDR1 is SGHAT and CDR2 is FQNNGV in the germline V gene. The CDR3 runs to 15 residues. Losses at the gene ends were 3 bases for V and 6 bases for J; bases not matched to a gene: 10. CDR3 protein: CASSLYQQGMAEAFF. DNA for the CDR3: TGTGCCAGCAGCTTGTATCAACAGGGGATGGCTGAAGCTTTCTTT.

This clonotype was counted at least ten times. The genes are TRBV7-8 and TRBJ1-4, with 7 positions matching TRBD1. Germline V gene lookup returns CDR1 SGHVS and CDR2 FQNEAQ. The trim removed 5 bases at V and 0 bases at J, leaving 9 bases unmatched. The CDR3 runs to 17 residues. CDR3 coding DNA: TGTGCCAGCAGCCACCGGGACAGAGGAGCAACTAATGAAAAACTGTTTTTT. This gives the protein CASSHRDRGATNEKLFF.

This clonotype was recorded many times. The chain employs TRBV2 and TRBJ1-5; D uncertain. V was pared by 6 bases and J by 5 bases, with 14 bases between. Per the germline V gene, CDR1 is SNHLY and CDR2 is FYNNEI. This CDR3 has 14 residues. The CDR3 coding sequence is TGTGCCAGCAGGAAAGACGGGATCCATCAGCCCCAGCATTTT. It codes for CASRKDGIHQPQHF.

This clonotype was seen at least ten times. This chain joins TRBV12-3 or TRBV12-4 and TRBJ1-1; 9 positions agree with TRBD1. Trimming removed 8 bases from V and 3 bases from J; junction bases left unmatched: 10. The CDR3 runs to 15 residues. Written as DNA, the CDR3 is TGTGCCAGCGACACAGGGGGCAAGGGGGACACTGAAGCTTTCTTT. This encodes CASDTGGKGDTEAFF.